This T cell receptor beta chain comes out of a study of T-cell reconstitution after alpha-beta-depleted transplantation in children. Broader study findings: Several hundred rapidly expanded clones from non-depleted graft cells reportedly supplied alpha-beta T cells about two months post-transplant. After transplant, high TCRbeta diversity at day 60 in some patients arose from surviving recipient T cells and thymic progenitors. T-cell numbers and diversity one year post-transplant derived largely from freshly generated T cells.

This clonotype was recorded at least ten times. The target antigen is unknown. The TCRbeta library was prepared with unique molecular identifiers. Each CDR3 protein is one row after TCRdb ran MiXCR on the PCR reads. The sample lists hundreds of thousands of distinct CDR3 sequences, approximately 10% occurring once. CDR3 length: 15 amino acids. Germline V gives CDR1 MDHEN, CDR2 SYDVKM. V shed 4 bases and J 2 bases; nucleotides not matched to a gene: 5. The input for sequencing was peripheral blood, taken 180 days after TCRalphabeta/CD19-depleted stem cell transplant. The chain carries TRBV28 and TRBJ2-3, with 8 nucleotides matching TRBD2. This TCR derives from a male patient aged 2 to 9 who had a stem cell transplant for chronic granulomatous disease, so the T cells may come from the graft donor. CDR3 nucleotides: TGTGCCAGCAGTTCTGCGGGAGGCCCCACAGATACGCAGTATTTT. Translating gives CASSSAGGPTDTQYF. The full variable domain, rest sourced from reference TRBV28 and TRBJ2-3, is DVKVTQSSRYLVKRTGEKVFLECVQDMDHENMFWYRQDPGLGLRLIYFSYDVKMKEKGDIPEGYSVSREKKERFSLILESASTNQTSMYLCASSSAGGPTDTQYFGPGTRLTVL.